The rows below give T cell receptor beta chains drawn from one sample of a study of blood T cell repertoires in COVID-19. Data came from immunoSEQ multiplex PCR; TCRdb stores just in-frame clones and leaves some out. The sample has around 230,000 clones, roughly 80% seen once; the top ten hold roughly 2.7%. The material sequenced was peripheral blood. The source is a woman between 70 and 85 years old with active or convalescent COVID-19. CDR3s include the opening cysteine and the closing phenylalanine or tryptophan. A D gene is named only where the DNA matches it firmly. Clone size, where shown, is once, few, many, or a class for clones that have expanded.

CDR3nt: TGTGCCAGCAGCCAAGCAGGAGGGGCTAGCGCCACAGATACGCAGTATTTT
CDR3aa: CASSQAGGASATDTQYF
j_gene: TRBJ2-3
v_gene: TRBV4-2
d_gene: -
abundance: -

CDR3nt: TGTGCCAGTACCGACCCCCCGACAGGGGGCTACACCGGGGAGCTGTTTTTT
CDR3aa: CASTDPPTGGYTGELFF
j_gene: TRBJ2-2
v_gene: TRBV19
d_gene: TRBD1
abundance: -

CDR3nt: TGTGCCAGCAGTCCTCAGGTAATAGGGACCCAGTACTTC
CDR3aa: CASSPQVIGTQYF
j_gene: TRBJ2-5
v_gene: TRBV12-3/TRBV12-4
d_gene: -
abundance: -

CDR3nt: TGTGCCAGTAGTACGGGACTAGAAGTCTACAATGAGCAGTTCTTC
CDR3aa: CASSTGLEVYNEQFF
j_gene: TRBJ2-1
v_gene: TRBV19
d_gene: TRBD2
abundance: once

CDR3nt: TGCGCCAGCACCCGTAACAATGAGCAGTTCTTC
CDR3aa: CASTRNNEQFF
j_gene: TRBJ2-1
v_gene: TRBV5-1
d_gene: -
abundance: -

CDR3nt: TGTGCCAGCAGCGATTCCGGGACAGGGACCTACAATGAGCAGTTCTTC
CDR3aa: CASSDSGTGTYNEQFF
j_gene: TRBJ2-1
v_gene: TRBV28
d_gene: TRBD1
abundance: -

CDR3nt: TGTGCCAGCAACCGGAGGGGGCTCCCTCCGGGGACTGAAGCTTTCTTT
CDR3aa: CASNRRGLPPGTEAFF
j_gene: TRBJ1-1
v_gene: TRBV25-1
d_gene: TRBD1
abundance: -

CDR3nt: TGTGCCAGCACCGCCAGCGGAGCCTACGAGCAGTACTTC
CDR3aa: CASTASGAYEQYF
j_gene: TRBJ2-7
v_gene: TRBV6-6
d_gene: -
abundance: -

CDR3nt: TGTGCCAGCTCACAGGACAGTAATCAGCCCCAGCATTTT
CDR3aa: CASSQDSNQPQHF
j_gene: TRBJ1-5
v_gene: TRBV18
d_gene: -
abundance: -

CDR3nt: TGTGCCAACAGGGACAGTTCTGGAAACACCATATATTTT
CDR3aa: CANRDSSGNTIYF
j_gene: TRBJ1-3
v_gene: TRBV12-3/TRBV12-4
d_gene: TRBD1
abundance: once

CDR3nt: TGTGCCAGCTCACCAGACAGGGAAAGCGAGCAGTACTTC
CDR3aa: CASSPDRESEQYF
j_gene: TRBJ2-7
v_gene: TRBV18
d_gene: TRBD1
abundance: -

CDR3nt: TGTGCCAGCAGGAACTCCGGGACAAGAGGCCACTTT
CDR3aa: CASRNSGTRGHF
j_gene: TRBJ1-6
v_gene: TRBV28
d_gene: -
abundance: -

CDR3nt: TGTGCCAGCAGCACCCGGGGACTCTCCTACAATGAGCAGTTCTTC
CDR3aa: CASSTRGLSYNEQFF
j_gene: TRBJ2-1
v_gene: TRBV9
d_gene: -
abundance: once

CDR3nt: TGCGCCCGCAGCCGACTCCTACAGGACCATTTCTCTGGGGCCAACGTCCTGACTTTC
CDR3aa: CARSRLLQDHFSGANVLTF
j_gene: TRBJ2-6
v_gene: TRBV4-3
d_gene: -
abundance: -

CDR3nt: TGTGCCAGCATGGCCACCGGGGAGCTGTTTTTT
CDR3aa: CASMATGELFF
j_gene: TRBJ2-2
v_gene: TRBV21-1
d_gene: -
abundance: -

CDR3nt: TGTGCCAGCAGTGGATACGGGACTAGCGGTTCCTACGAGCAGTACTTC
CDR3aa: CASSGYGTSGSYEQYF
j_gene: TRBJ2-7
v_gene: TRBV6-1
d_gene: TRBD2
abundance: -

CDR3nt: TGTGCCAGCAGTTTATACAGGGGAGCCAATAATTCACCCCTCCACTTT
CDR3aa: CASSLYRGANNSPLHF
j_gene: TRBJ1-6
v_gene: TRBV28
d_gene: TRBD1
abundance: -

CDR3nt: TGTGCCAGCAGCCCACTAGCGGAGAGCTCCTACGAGCAGTACTTC
CDR3aa: CASSPLAESSYEQYF
j_gene: TRBJ2-7
v_gene: TRBV28
d_gene: TRBD2
abundance: -

CDR3nt: TGTGCCAGCAGTGAAAGGGAGGCTGGCTACACCTTC
CDR3aa: CASSEREAGYTF
j_gene: TRBJ1-2
v_gene: TRBV6-1
d_gene: -
abundance: once

CDR3nt: TGTGCCAGCAGTTACGAGGAACACTCCTACGAGCAGTACTTC
CDR3aa: CASSYEEHSYEQYF
j_gene: TRBJ2-7
v_gene: TRBV6-2/TRBV6-3
d_gene: -
abundance: once

CDR3nt: TGTGCCAGCAGTGCCCAGGGGGCAGGGGAAAAACTGTTTTTT
CDR3aa: CASSAQGAGEKLFF
j_gene: TRBJ1-4
v_gene: TRBV28
d_gene: TRBD1
abundance: -

CDR3nt: TGCGCCAGCAGCCAAGATTGGTTGGAGGGGGGGGATACGCAGTATTTT
CDR3aa: CASSQDWLEGGDTQYF
j_gene: TRBJ2-3
v_gene: TRBV4-3
d_gene: -
abundance: -

CDR3nt: TGTGCCAGCAGCAGGGACAGTGACACTGAAGCTTTCTTT
CDR3aa: CASSRDSDTEAFF
j_gene: TRBJ1-1
v_gene: TRBV3-1/TRBV3-2
d_gene: TRBD1
abundance: -

CDR3nt: TGTGCCAGCAGATCCGTCCAGGGGGGTGAGCAGTTCTTC
CDR3aa: CASRSVQGGEQFF
j_gene: TRBJ2-1
v_gene: TRBV5-4
d_gene: -
abundance: -

CDR3nt: TGTGCCAGCTCACCGGCAGGGGTTGGAACTGAAGCTTTCTTT
CDR3aa: CASSPAGVGTEAFF
j_gene: TRBJ1-1
v_gene: TRBV18
d_gene: -
abundance: once

CDR3nt: TGTGCCAGCAGCCAATCCTACAGGACTAGACAAGAGACCCAGTACTTC
CDR3aa: CASSQSYRTRQETQYF
j_gene: TRBJ2-5
v_gene: TRBV4-2
d_gene: TRBD2
abundance: once

CDR3nt: TGTGCCAGCAGCCAAGATCTTCCGATTCCGGGACTAGCGGTTCCCTACGAGCAGTACTTC
CDR3aa: CASSQDLPIPGLAVPYEQYF
j_gene: TRBJ2-7
v_gene: TRBV4-2
d_gene: TRBD2
abundance: -

CDR3nt: TGTGCCAGCAGACCGGGCCCACAGGGAAATACGCAGTATTTT
CDR3aa: CASRPGPQGNTQYF
j_gene: TRBJ2-3
v_gene: TRBV7-2
d_gene: -
abundance: -

CDR3nt: TGTGCCAGCAGCGTTGGACAGAGCAATCAGCCCCAGCATTTT
CDR3aa: CASSVGQSNQPQHF
j_gene: TRBJ1-5
v_gene: TRBV6-5
d_gene: -
abundance: -

CDR3nt: TGTGCCAGCAGTTACTCAGGGGGATTACCTTTCTACGAGCAGTACTTC
CDR3aa: CASSYSGGLPFYEQYF
j_gene: TRBJ2-7
v_gene: TRBV6-5
d_gene: -
abundance: -

CDR3nt: TGTGCCAGCAGCCAAGTCGGGACAGGGACCCACTCTGGAAACACCATATATTTT
CDR3aa: CASSQVGTGTHSGNTIYF
j_gene: TRBJ1-3
v_gene: TRBV3-1/TRBV3-2
d_gene: TRBD1
abundance: -

CDR3nt: TGTGCCAGCAGCCCCCCCGGGACTCAACGGGCCCAGTACTTC
CDR3aa: CASSPPGTQRAQYF
j_gene: TRBJ2-5
v_gene: TRBV5-6
d_gene: -
abundance: -

CDR3nt: TGTGCCAGCAGCCTCAGTTTAGCGGTAAGCTCCTACAATGAGCAGTTCTTC
CDR3aa: CASSLSLAVSSYNEQFF
j_gene: TRBJ2-1
v_gene: TRBV7-8
d_gene: -
abundance: once

CDR3nt: TGCGCCAGCAGCTTGAATGCGGCGACAGATACGCAGTATTTT
CDR3aa: CASSLNAATDTQYF
j_gene: TRBJ2-3
v_gene: TRBV5-1
d_gene: -
abundance: -

CDR3nt: TGCGCCAGCACGAACAGGGTGGCCTATGGCTACACCTTC
CDR3aa: CASTNRVAYGYTF
j_gene: TRBJ1-2
v_gene: TRBV5-1
d_gene: -
abundance: few

CDR3nt: TGTGCCAGCTTGACAGGGGCGGCGGACACTGAAGCTTTCTTT
CDR3aa: CASLTGAADTEAFF
j_gene: TRBJ1-1
v_gene: TRBV6-6
d_gene: TRBD1
abundance: -

CDR3nt: TGTGCCAGCAGCCAGTCAAATTCACCCCTCCACTTT
CDR3aa: CASSQSNSPLHF
j_gene: TRBJ1-6
v_gene: TRBV3-1/TRBV3-2
d_gene: -
abundance: -

CDR3nt: TGTGCCAGCAGTGTTAGGCGGTCCTACAATGAGCAGTTCTTC
CDR3aa: CASSVRRSYNEQFF
j_gene: TRBJ2-1
v_gene: TRBV2
d_gene: -
abundance: -

CDR3nt: TGTGCCAGCAGCCCCGGGGGTAGCGTCCGGGAGACCCAGTACTTC
CDR3aa: CASSPGGSVRETQYF
j_gene: TRBJ2-5
v_gene: TRBV25-1
d_gene: -
abundance: -

CDR3nt: TGTGCTAGTGGTTTGCCTCCATCCAGGACAGAAGCTTTCTTT
CDR3aa: CASGLPPSRTEAFF
j_gene: TRBJ1-1
v_gene: TRBV12-5
d_gene: -
abundance: -

CDR3nt: TGTGCCAGCAGCCAATCAGGGAGGGAGACCCAGTACTTC
CDR3aa: CASSQSGRETQYF
j_gene: TRBJ2-5
v_gene: TRBV3-1/TRBV3-2
d_gene: -
abundance: -

CDR3nt: TGTGCCAGCAGCTTTCTGACAGAGGACTATGGCTACACCTTC
CDR3aa: CASSFLTEDYGYTF
j_gene: TRBJ1-2
v_gene: TRBV5-5
d_gene: -
abundance: -

CDR3nt: TGTGCCAGCAGCTTAATGACAGGGGGGTTGAGGACTAGAGGAGAGACCCAGTACTTC
CDR3aa: CASSLMTGGLRTRGETQYF
j_gene: TRBJ2-5
v_gene: TRBV7-6
d_gene: TRBD1
abundance: -